These T cell receptor beta chains were read from a single sample in a study of blood T cell repertoires in COVID-19. Using immunoSEQ multiplex PCR, the repertoire was profiled, and TCRdb retains in-frame clones only, with some absent. The sample has about 280,000 clones, around four fifths seen once. Sequenced material: peripheral blood. The source is a woman in her fifties or sixties who had recovered from COVID-19. The CDR3 runs from the conserved cysteine through the conserved F or W. The D gene is left open where the match is weak. The size of a clone is reported for some rows only, either as once, few or many, or as a class for expanded clones.

J gene	D gene	clone size	V gene	CDR3 protein	CDR3 DNA
TRBJ2-1	TRBD1	.	TRBV28	CASPPGQGPVYIHEQFF	TGTGCCAGCCCGCCCGGACAGGGTCCCGTCTACATCCATGAGCAGTTCTTC
TRBJ1-2	.	.	TRBV14	CASSQGSQGRHGYTF	TGTGCCAGCAGCCAAGGCAGCCAGGGAAGGCATGGCTACACCTTC
TRBJ1-1	TRBD1	.	TRBV6-5	CASRPQTGGDPEAFF	TGTGCCAGCAGACCTCAAACAGGGGGCGACCCTGAAGCTTTCTTT
TRBJ1-2	TRBD1	.	TRBV6-5	CASRPHDRVGYGYTF	TGTGCCAGCAGACCCCATGACAGGGTAGGCTATGGCTACACCTTC
TRBJ2-2	.	.	TRBV5-8	CASSLAGAFGELFF	TGTGCCAGCAGCTTGGCAGGGGCTTTCGGGGAGCTGTTTTTT
TRBJ2-1	TRBD2	.	TRBV5-1	CASSLTSANYNEQFF	TGCGCCAGCAGCTTAACTAGCGCGAACTACAATGAGCAGTTCTTC
TRBJ1-1	TRBD1	.	TRBV6-6	CASSDGQGSSTEAFF	TGTGCCAGCAGTGACGGACAGGGAAGTTCCACTGAAGCTTTCTTT
TRBJ2-7	TRBD1	.	TRBV12-3/TRBV12-4	CASSQGQPYEQYF	TGTGCCAGCAGCCAGGGACAGCCCTACGAGCAGTACTTC
TRBJ1-2	TRBD1	.	TRBV28	CASSSGQGPMDGYTF	TGTGCCAGCAGTTCGGGACAGGGCCCTATGGATGGCTACACCTTC
TRBJ2-5	TRBD2	.	TRBV4-2	CASSSGTRGQETQYF	TGTGCCAGCAGCTCAGGGACTAGAGGCCAAGAGACCCAGTACTTC
TRBJ1-1	TRBD1	few	TRBV29-1	CSVEEQTGSIGAFF	TGCAGCGTTGAAGAGCAGACAGGGTCTATTGGAGCTTTCTTT
TRBJ1-2	.	.	TRBV30	CAWNPQGLGYGYTF	TGTGCCTGGAATCCCCAGGGGTTAGGCTATGGCTACACCTTC
TRBJ2-1	.	.	TRBV24-1	CATSDLLTYNEQFF	TGTGCCACCAGTGATTTGCTGACATACAATGAGCAGTTCTTC
TRBJ2-2	.	.	TRBV18	CASSPPNRAITGELFF	TGTGCCAGCTCACCACCTAACAGGGCAATCACCGGGGAGCTGTTTTTT
TRBJ2-1	TRBD2	once	TRBV7-3	CASSLTSGLAGVNEQFF	TGTGCCAGCAGCTTAACGTCCGGGCTAGCGGGAGTTAATGAGCAGTTCTTC
TRBJ2-1	TRBD2	few	TRBV27	CASSSSGGARSGEQFF	TGTGCCAGCAGTTCGAGCGGGGGGGCACGTAGTGGTGAGCAGTTCTTC
TRBJ1-3	.	.	TRBV20-1	CSASTGSGNTIYF	TGCAGTGCTAGTACAGGTTCTGGAAACACCATATATTTT
TRBJ2-2	.	few	TRBV12-3/TRBV12-4	CASRSAGELFF	TGTGCCAGCAGAAGCGCCGGGGAGCTGTTTTTT
TRBJ1-4	.	.	TRBV4-2	CASSQGLGGEKLFF	TGTGCCAGCAGCCAAGGATTGGGGGGTGAAAAACTGTTTTTT
TRBJ2-7	TRBD2	.	TRBV10-3	CAIKSISGSSHEQYF	TGTGCCATCAAGTCAATTAGCGGGAGTTCCCACGAGCAGTACTTC
TRBJ2-2	.	.	TRBV1	CTSSQDSLARGTGELFF	TGCACCAGCAGCCAAGATTCACTAGCTCGCGGCACCGGGGAGCTGTTTTTT
TRBJ2-1	TRBD2	.	TRBV28	CASSSRTSGRNNEQFF	TGTGCCAGCAGCTCCCGCACTAGCGGAAGAAACAATGAGCAGTTCTTC
TRBJ2-7	TRBD1	.	TRBV28	CASIRGQGLSYEQYF	TGTGCCAGCATTAGGGGACAGGGTTTATCCTACGAGCAGTACTTC
TRBJ2-1	TRBD1	.	TRBV25-1	CASSEGDRRNEQFF	TGTGCCAGCAGTGAGGGGGACAGGCGCAATGAGCAGTTCTTC
TRBJ1-3	.	.	TRBV18	CASSPPFGAGNTIYF	TGTGCCAGCTCACCACCGTTCGGGGCTGGAAACACCATATATTTT
TRBJ2-4	TRBD1	.	TRBV6-2/TRBV6-3	CASSYPADRGSPIAKNIQYF	TGTGCCAGCAGTTACCCTGCGGACAGGGGTTCCCCCATAGCCAAAAACATTCAGTACTTC
TRBJ2-7	TRBD2	.	TRBV6-2/TRBV6-3	CASSYLIAGLSYEQYF	TGTGCCAGCAGTTACCTTATAGCGGGTCTTTCCTACGAGCAGTACTTC
TRBJ1-4	.	.	TRBV2	CASRVQGEKLFF	TGTGCCAGCAGGGTACAGGGCGAAAAACTGTTTTTT
TRBJ2-2	.	.	TRBV28	CASTFPGTGELFF	TGTGCCAGCACCTTCCCGGGAACCGGGGAGCTGTTTTTT
TRBJ1-4	.	.	TRBV7-8	CASSLDRRATNEKLFF	TGTGCCAGCAGCTTAGATAGGAGAGCAACTAATGAAAAACTGTTTTTT
TRBJ1-2	TRBD1	.	TRBV28	CASSLGTGSYGYTF	TGTGCCAGCAGTTTAGGGACAGGGTCCTATGGCTACACCTTC
TRBJ1-1	.	.	TRBV19	CASSIPLEPLTEAFF	TGTGCCAGTAGTATCCCGCTTGAGCCCCTCACTGAAGCTTTCTTT
TRBJ1-3	.	.	TRBV29-1	CSVGPGGSGNTIYF	TGCAGCGTTGGGCCCGGAGGGTCCGGCAACACCATATATTTT
TRBJ1-1	.	.	TRBV5-5	CASSLSSTSEAFF	TGTGCCAGCAGCTTGAGTTCGACTTCTGAAGCTTTCTTT
TRBJ1-5	.	once	TRBV19	CASSRQGISNQPQHF	TGTGCCAGTAGCCGTCAGGGTATTAGCAATCAGCCCCAGCATTTT
TRBJ1-4	.	once	TRBV24-1	CTTSPGGQPNEKLFF	TGTACCACCAGCCCCGGGGGTCAGCCAAATGAAAAACTGTTTTTT
TRBJ2-7	TRBD2	.	TRBV6-5	CASSEWEGFSYEQYF	TGTGCCAGCTCCGAATGGGAGGGGTTTTCCTACGAGCAGTACTTC
TRBJ2-7	TRBD1	.	TRBV18	CASSPLESGTVSYEQYF	TGTGCCAGCTCACCACTTGAGTCCGGGACAGTCTCCTACGAGCAGTACTTC
TRBJ2-3	TRBD2	.	TRBV5-1	CASSFGAGTDTQYF	TGCGCCAGCAGCTTCGGAGCGGGGACAGATACGCAGTATTTT
TRBJ2-7	.	.	TRBV3-1/TRBV3-2	CASSLSQHSSYEQYF	TGTGCCAGCAGCCTTAGTCAGCACAGCTCCTACGAGCAGTACTTC
TRBJ2-7	TRBD2	many	TRBV4-3	CASSQVLAGEGYEQYF	TGCGCCAGCAGCCAAGTCCTAGCGGGGGAGGGGTACGAGCAGTACTTC
TRBJ2-1	TRBD2	.	TRBV4-3	CASSPPGTSGGYNEQFF	TGCGCCAGCAGCCCTCCCGGGACTAGCGGGGGTTACAATGAGCAGTTCTTC
TRBJ2-6	.	.	TRBV6-4	CASSDGQPGANVLTF	TGTGCCAGCAGTGACGGACAGCCTGGGGCCAACGTCCTGACTTTC
TRBJ2-5	TRBD2	.	TRBV5-1	CASSLAGGGVQETQYF	TGCGCCAGCAGCTTGGCGGGCGGGGGGGTCCAAGAGACCCAGTACTTC
TRBJ2-1	TRBD1	once	TRBV6-2/TRBV6-3	CASSLGGWQFF	TGTGCCAGCAGCCTAGGGGGCTGGCAGTTCTTC
TRBJ2-3	.	few	TRBV28	CASSPLADTQYF	TGTGCCAGCAGCCCTCTAGCGGATACGCAGTATTTT
TRBJ1-3	TRBD1	.	TRBV19	CASNHPGQSVNTIYF	TGTGCCAGTAATCACCCGGGACAGTCCGTAAACACCATATATTTT
TRBJ1-1	.	.	TRBV5-4	CASSPINEANTEAFF	TGTGCCAGCAGCCCCATCAACGAAGCGAACACTGAAGCTTTCTTT
TRBJ2-7	.	.	TRBV6-2/TRBV6-3	CASSYSGRGSPVYEQYF	TGTGCCAGCAGTTACTCGGGTCGCGGCAGCCCAGTCTACGAGCAGTACTTC
TRBJ2-1	.	.	TRBV7-2	CASSFAYSYNEQFF	TGTGCCAGCAGCTTCGCGTACTCCTACAATGAGCAGTTCTTC
TRBJ1-1	TRBD1	.	TRBV5-8	CASSIQGIGTEAFF	TGTGCCAGCAGTATACAGGGGATCGGCACTGAAGCTTTCTTT
TRBJ2-3	.	.	TRBV13	CASSPPGSTDTQYF	TGTGCCAGCAGCCCACCGGGGAGCACAGATACGCAGTATTTT
TRBJ2-1	TRBD1	.	TRBV7-2	CASSRYDRVEQFF	TGTGCCAGCAGCCGTTACGACAGGGTCGAGCAGTTCTTC
TRBJ1-4	TRBD1	once	TRBV3-1/TRBV3-2	CASSPGGWLFF	TGTGCCAGCTCCCCAGGGGGTTGGCTGTTTTTT